These T cell receptor beta chains were read from a single sample in a study of blood T cell repertoires in COVID-19. TCRdb keeps only in-frame clones here, not all; method: immunoSEQ multiplex PCR. The sample comprises some 320,000 clones, 85% to 90% of which are singletons, and approximately 12% rests with the top ten. The sample was peripheral blood. The receptors originated from a woman aged 25 to 39 with COVID-19, enrolled during active disease. CDR3s leave out the opening cysteine and the closing phenylalanine or tryptophan. Clone size is shown for a subset of rows, as once, few, many or a class of expanded clone.

J gene,clone size,CDR3 length,V gene,CDR3 protein
TRBJ2-5,-,12,TRBV9,ASSVTSRGETQY
TRBJ1-2,-,11,TRBV6-5,ASSSQGALGYT
TRBJ2-5,-,10,TRBV19,ASSPGQWAQY
TRBJ1-1,-,13,TRBV10-3,AISESPGAGTEAF
TRBJ1-2,-,11,TRBV5-1,ASSPWVGEGYT
TRBJ1-3,-,12,TRBV6-5,ASDLCGVEGTIY
TRBJ2-3,-,14,TRBV4-2,ASSQTGNQGSDTQY
TRBJ1-6,few,12,TRBV2,ASSEWDRNSPLH
TRBJ1-2,-,12,TRBV29-1,SVGTATEPSSYT
TRBJ1-2,-,13,TRBV27,ASSLSAGSPVGHT
TRBJ2-3,-,10,TRBV2,ASSEVADTQY
TRBJ2-1,-,15,TRBV9,ASSVAASGSSYNEQF
TRBJ1-5,-,13,TRBV19,ASSTGTGVGQPQH
TRBJ1-2,once,13,TRBV5-4,ASSLYLGTGIGYT
TRBJ2-1,-,13,TRBV10-3,AIRTSGGVYNEQF
TRBJ1-6,-,11,TRBV19,ASSIGGTSPLH
TRBJ1-6,-,11,TRBV12-3/TRBV12-4,ASSDSEDSPLH
TRBJ2-7,-,16,TRBV24-1,ATSDPNPLDRAPSEQY
TRBJ2-7,few,12,TRBV10-2,ASSEGTASYEQY
TRBJ1-2,-,13,TRBV6-5,ASRPGQGKSYGYT
TRBJ2-1,-,16,TRBV19,ASSISPSVAAYINEQF
TRBJ1-1,-,13,TRBV5-1,ASSSRRAMNTEAF
TRBJ2-7,once,10,TRBV21-1,AMDRVGGEQY
TRBJ2-2,-,10,TRBV30,AWIKQAGELF
TRBJ1-2,-,11,TRBV6-5,ASSPDRGRGYT
TRBJ1-1,-,12,TRBV5-4,ASSSAPGDTEAF
TRBJ2-7,-,13,TRBV11-2,ASSSLAGGPLEQY
TRBJ1-4,once,14,TRBV4-2,ASSQIPAGEGEKLF
TRBJ2-2,-,11,TRBV7-7,ASSSQGTGELF
TRBJ2-5,-,12,TRBV5-5,ASSDRVSGETQY
TRBJ1-2,-,12,TRBV5-4,ASSLGGTNYGYT
TRBJ1-3,many,13,TRBV9,ASSATGAVGNTIY
TRBJ2-1,-,15,TRBV5-1,ASSLALAGGTYNEQF
TRBJ1-1,-,11,TRBV29-1,SVGGVANTEAF
TRBJ2-7,-,11,TRBV18,ASSPPTSYEQY
TRBJ1-2,-,11,TRBV5-4,ASSEDSDYGYT
TRBJ2-1,-,12,TRBV5-1,ASSLEQGRNEQF
TRBJ2-7,few,13,TRBV11-2,ASSLEWGPAYEQY
TRBJ1-2,-,12,TRBV7-6,ASSPGTGVYGYT
TRBJ1-2,-,11,TRBV27,ASSFTANYGYT
TRBJ2-7,few,13,TRBV1,TSSHQMTGRDEQY
TRBJ1-2,-,14,TRBV7-9,ASSSPDSRANYGYT
TRBJ2-1,-,15,TRBV19,ARKQLPGQRPYNEQF
TRBJ2-7,-,14,TRBV2,ASSALPRGLSYEQY